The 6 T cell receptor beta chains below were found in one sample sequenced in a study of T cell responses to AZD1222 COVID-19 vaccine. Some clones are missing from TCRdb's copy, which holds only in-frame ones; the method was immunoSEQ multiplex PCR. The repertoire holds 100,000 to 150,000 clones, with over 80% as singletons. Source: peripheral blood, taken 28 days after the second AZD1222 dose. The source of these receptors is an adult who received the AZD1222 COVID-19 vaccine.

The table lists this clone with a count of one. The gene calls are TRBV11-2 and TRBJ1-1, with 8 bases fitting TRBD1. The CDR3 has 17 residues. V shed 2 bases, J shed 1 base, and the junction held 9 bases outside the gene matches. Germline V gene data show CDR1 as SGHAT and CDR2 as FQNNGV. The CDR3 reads CASSLIQGDAWNTEAFF. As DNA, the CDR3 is TGTGCCAGCAGCTTAATACAGGGGGACGCTTGGAACACTGAAGCTTTCTTT.

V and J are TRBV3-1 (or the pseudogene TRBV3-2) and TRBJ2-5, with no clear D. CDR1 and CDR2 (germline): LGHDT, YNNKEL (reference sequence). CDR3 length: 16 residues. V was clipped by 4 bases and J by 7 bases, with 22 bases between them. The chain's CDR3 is CASSLSPGEVWGTQYF. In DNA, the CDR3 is TGTGCCAGCAGCCTTAGCCCCGGAGAGGTATGGGGGACCCAGTACTTC.

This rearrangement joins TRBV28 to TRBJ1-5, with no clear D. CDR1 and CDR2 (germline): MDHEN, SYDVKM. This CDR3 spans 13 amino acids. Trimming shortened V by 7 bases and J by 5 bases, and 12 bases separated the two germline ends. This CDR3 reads CASNFGGHQPQHF. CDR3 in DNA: TGTGCCAGCAATTTCGGAGGGCATCAGCCCCAGCATTTT.

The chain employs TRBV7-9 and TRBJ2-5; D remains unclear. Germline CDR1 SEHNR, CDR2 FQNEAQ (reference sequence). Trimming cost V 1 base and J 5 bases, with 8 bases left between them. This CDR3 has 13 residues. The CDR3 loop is CASSLGLGETQYF. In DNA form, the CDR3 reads TGTGCCAGCAGCTTAGGACTGGGGGAGACCCAGTACTTC. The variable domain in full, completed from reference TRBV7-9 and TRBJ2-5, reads DTGVSQNPRHKITKRGQNVTFRCDPISEHNRLYWYRQTLGQGPEFLTYFQNEAQLEKSRLLSDRFSAERPKGSFSTLEIQRTEQGDSAMYLCASSLGLGETQYFGPGTRLLVL.

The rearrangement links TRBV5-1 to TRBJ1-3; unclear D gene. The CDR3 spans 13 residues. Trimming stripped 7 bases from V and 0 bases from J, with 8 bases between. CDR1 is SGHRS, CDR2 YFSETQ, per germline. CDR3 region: CASAKISGNTIYF. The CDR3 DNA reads TGCGCCAGCGCGAAGATCTCTGGAAACACCATATATTTT.

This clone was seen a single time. CDR3 loop: CASSDWTENSGNTIYF. In DNA, the CDR3 is TGTGCCAGCAGTGACTGGACCGAAAACTCTGGAAACACCATATATTTT. The chain has TRBV25-1 and TRBJ1-3; D unresolved. V was shortened by 3 bases and J by 0 bases, with 12 bases between the two germline ends. This CDR3 spans 16 amino acids. The germline V gene encodes CDR1 MGHDK and CDR2 SYGVNS.